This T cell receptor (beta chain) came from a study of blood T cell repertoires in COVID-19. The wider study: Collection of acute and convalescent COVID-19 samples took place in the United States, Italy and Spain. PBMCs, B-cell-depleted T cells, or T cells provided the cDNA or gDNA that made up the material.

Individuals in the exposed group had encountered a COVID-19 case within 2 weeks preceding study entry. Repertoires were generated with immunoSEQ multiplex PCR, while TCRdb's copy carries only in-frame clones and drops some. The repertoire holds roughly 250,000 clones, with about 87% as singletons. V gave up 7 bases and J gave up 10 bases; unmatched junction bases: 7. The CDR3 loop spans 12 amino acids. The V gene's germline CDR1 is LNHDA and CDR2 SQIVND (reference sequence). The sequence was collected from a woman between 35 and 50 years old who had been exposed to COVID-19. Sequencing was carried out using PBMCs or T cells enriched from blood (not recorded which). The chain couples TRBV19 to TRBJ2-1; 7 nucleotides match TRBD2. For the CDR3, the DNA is TGTGCCAGTAATGGCGGGAGCTGGGAGCAGTTCTTC. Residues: CASNGGSWEQFF.